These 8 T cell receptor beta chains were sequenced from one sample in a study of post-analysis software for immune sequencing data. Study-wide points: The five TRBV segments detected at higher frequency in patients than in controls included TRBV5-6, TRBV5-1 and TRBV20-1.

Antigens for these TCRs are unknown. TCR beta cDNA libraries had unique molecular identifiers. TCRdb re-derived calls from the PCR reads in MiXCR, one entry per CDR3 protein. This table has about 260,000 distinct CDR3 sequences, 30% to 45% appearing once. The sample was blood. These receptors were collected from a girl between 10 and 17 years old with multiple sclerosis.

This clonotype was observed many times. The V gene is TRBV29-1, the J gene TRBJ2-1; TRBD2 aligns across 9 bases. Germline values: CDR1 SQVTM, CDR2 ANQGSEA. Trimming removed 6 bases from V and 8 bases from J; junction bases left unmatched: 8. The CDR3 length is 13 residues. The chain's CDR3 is CSVGLAGFYEQFF. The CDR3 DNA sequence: TGCAGCGTGGGGCTAGCGGGGTTCTATGAGCAGTTCTTC.

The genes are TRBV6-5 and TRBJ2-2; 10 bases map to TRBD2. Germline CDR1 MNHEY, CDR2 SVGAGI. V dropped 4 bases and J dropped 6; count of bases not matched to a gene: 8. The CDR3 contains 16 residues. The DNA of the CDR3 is TGTGCCAGCAGTTCGGTCAGCGGGAGGGGTCCCGGGGAGCTGTTTTTT. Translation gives CASSSVSGRGPGELFF.

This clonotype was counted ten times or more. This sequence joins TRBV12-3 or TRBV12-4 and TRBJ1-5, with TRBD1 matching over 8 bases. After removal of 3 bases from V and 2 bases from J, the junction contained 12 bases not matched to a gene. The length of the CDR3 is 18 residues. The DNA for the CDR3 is TGTGCCAGCAGTTTTGGGACAGGAAATATGCTGGGCAATCAGCCCCAGCATTTT. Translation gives CASSFGTGNMLGNQPQHF.

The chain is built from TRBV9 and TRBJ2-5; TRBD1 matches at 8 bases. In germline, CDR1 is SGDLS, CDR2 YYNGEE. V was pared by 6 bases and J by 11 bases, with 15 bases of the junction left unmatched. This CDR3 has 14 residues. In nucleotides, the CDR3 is TGTGCCAGCACCTTAGGACAGGGTACAGGGGAGCAGTACTTC. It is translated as CASTLGQGTGEQYF.

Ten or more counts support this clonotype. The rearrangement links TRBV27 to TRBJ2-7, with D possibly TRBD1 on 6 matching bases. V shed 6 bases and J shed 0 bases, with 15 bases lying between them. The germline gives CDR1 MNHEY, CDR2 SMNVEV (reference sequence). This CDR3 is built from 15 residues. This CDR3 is CASSPQGPTSYEQYF. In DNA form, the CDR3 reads TGTGCCAGCAGCCCTCAGGGGCCGACCTCCTACGAGCAGTACTTC.

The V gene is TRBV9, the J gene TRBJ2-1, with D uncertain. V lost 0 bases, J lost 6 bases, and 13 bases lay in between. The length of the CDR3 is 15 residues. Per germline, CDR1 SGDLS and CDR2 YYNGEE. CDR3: CASSVVSSNRNEQFF. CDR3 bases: TGTGCCAGCAGCGTAGTTTCGAGCAATCGCAATGAGCAGTTCTTC.

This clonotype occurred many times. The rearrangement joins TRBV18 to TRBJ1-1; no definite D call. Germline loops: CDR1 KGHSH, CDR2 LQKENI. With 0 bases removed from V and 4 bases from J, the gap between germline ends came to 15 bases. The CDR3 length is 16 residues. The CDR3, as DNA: TGTGCCAGCTCACCACCGTCGGGCAGGTCGCGCACTGAAGCTTTCTTT. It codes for CASSPPSGRSRTEAFF.

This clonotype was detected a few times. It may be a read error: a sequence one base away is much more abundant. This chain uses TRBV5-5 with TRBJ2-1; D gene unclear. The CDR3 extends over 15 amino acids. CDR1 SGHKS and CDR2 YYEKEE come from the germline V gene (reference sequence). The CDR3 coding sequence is TGTGCCTGCAGCACCGGGTACAGCTCCTACAATGAGCAGTTCTTC. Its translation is CACSTGYSSYNEQFF.